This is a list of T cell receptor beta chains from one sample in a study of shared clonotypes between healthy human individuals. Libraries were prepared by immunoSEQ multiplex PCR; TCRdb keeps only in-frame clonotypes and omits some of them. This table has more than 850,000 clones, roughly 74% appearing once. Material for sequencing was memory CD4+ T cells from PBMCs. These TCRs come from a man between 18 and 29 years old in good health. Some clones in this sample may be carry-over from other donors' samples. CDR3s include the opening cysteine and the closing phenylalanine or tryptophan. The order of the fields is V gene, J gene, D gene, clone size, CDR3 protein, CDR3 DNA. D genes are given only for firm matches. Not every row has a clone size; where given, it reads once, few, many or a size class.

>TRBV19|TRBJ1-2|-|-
CASSLAGATDYGYTF
TGTGCCAGTAGTTTAGCAGGGGCTACCGACTATGGCTACACCTTC
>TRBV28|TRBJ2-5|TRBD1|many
CASSSDRFQETQYF
TGTGCCAGCAGTTCGGACAGGTTTCAAGAGACCCAGTACTTC
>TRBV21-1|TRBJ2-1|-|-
CASKVSARPNEQFF
TGTGCCAGCAAGGTAAGCGCGCGCCCAAATGAGCAGTTCTTC
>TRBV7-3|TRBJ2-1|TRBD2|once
CASSLKGRESYNEQFF
TGTGCCAGCAGCTTAAAAGGGCGGGAGAGCTACAATGAGCAGTTCTTC
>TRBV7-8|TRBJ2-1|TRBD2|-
CASSLVAGTFYNEQFF
TGTGCCAGCAGCTTAGTAGCGGGTACCTTCTACAATGAGCAGTTCTTC
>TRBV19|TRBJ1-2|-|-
CASSTRQDSYGYTF
TGTGCCAGTAGTACAAGACAGGATAGCTATGGCTACACCTTC
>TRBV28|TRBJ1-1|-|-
CASSVPGGTEAFF
TGTGCCAGCAGTGTACCGGGGGGCACTGAAGCTTTCTTT
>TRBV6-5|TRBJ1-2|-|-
CASSYVGTPTRGYTF
TGTGCCAGCAGTTATGTCGGGACACCAACGAGGGGCTACACCTTC
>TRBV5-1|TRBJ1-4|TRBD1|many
CASSQGTGLNEKLFF
TGCGCCAGCAGCCAAGGGACAGGACTTAATGAAAAACTGTTTTTT
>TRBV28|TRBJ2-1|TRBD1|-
CASSPGTGVRNEQFF
TGTGCCAGCAGCCCCGGGACAGGGGTTCGGAATGAGCAGTTCTTC
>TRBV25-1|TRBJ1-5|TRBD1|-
CASIRQGPGSNQPQHF
TGTGCCAGCATTAGACAGGGGCCGGGGAGCAATCAGCCCCAGCATTTT
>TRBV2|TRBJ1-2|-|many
CASSKGGTTNYGYTF
TGTGCCAGCAGTAAGGGGGGGACTACTAACTATGGCTACACCTTC
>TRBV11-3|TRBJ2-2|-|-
CASSLGGGSPGELFF
TGTGCCAGCAGCTTAGGTGGTGGCTCACCCGGGGAGCTGTTTTTT
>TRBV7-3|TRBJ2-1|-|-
CASSLAGLGHEQFF
TGTGCCAGCAGCTTAGCGGGACTTGGCCATGAGCAGTTCTTC
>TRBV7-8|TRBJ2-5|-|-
CASSRENWETQYF
TGTGCCAGCAGCCGCGAGAATTGGGAGACCCAGTACTTC
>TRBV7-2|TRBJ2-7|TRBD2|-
CASSLAGGTSYEQYF
TGTGCCAGCAGCTTAGCGGGAGGGACTTCCTACGAGCAGTACTTC
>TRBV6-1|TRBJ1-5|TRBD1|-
CASSLQGSNQPQHF
TGTGCCAGCAGCCTACAGGGGAGCAATCAGCCCCAGCATTTT
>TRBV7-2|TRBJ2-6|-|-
CASSRGSRGRNSGANVLTF
TGTGCCAGCAGCCGGGGGAGTAGGGGCAGAAACTCTGGGGCCAACGTCCTGACTTTC
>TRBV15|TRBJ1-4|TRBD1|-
CATSIRDRVEKLFF
TGTGCCACCAGCATAAGAGACAGGGTTGAAAAACTGTTTTTT